This entry lists 12 T cell receptor beta chains sequenced from one sample in a study of blood T cell repertoires in COVID-19. Profiled with immunoSEQ multiplex PCR; TCRdb holds only in-frame clones, not every one. The data contain under 200,000 clones, around 87% of them singletons. Material for sequencing was peripheral blood. These receptors all come from a woman aged 70-85 years with COVID-19, enrolled during active disease.

The chain combines TRBV18 with TRBJ2-1; TRBD1 matches 7 bases. Germline CDR1 is KGHSH and CDR2 is LQKENI. The J segment lost 2 bases and the V segment lost 0 bases, leaving 1 base of the junction unmatched. The CDR3 contains 15 residues. The CDR3 reads CASSPPGTAYNEQFF. Written as DNA, the CDR3 is TGTGCCAGCTCACCACCGGGGACAGCCTACAATGAGCAGTTCTTC.

The chain links TRBV27 to TRBJ2-2; 7 bases are shared with TRBD2. This CDR3 has 18 amino acids. After removal of 2 bases from V and 5 bases from J, the junction contained 14 bases not matched to a gene. Per germline, CDR1 MNHEY and CDR2 SMNVEV (reference sequence). The CDR3 DNA sequence: TGTGCCAGCAGTTTAGTCGCCATAGCGGGTAGGAGGACCGGGGAGCTGTTTTTT. This gives the protein CASSLVAIAGRRTGELFF.

This sequence joins TRBV9 and TRBJ1-5; the D is unclear. The CDR3 is 13 residues long. From germline, CDR1 is SGDLS and CDR2 YYNGEE. Trimming took off 4 bases at V and 6 bases at J, with 11 bases between the two ends. Here the CDR3 reads CASSLGPGQPQHF. The CDR3 DNA follows: TGTGCCAGCAGCCTCGGTCCCGGTCAGCCCCAGCATTTT.

V and J are TRBV28 and TRBJ2-7; TRBD1 agrees at 8 bases. Germline CDR1 MDHEN, CDR2 SYDVKM. CDR3 size: 13 residues. V gave up 5 bases and J gave up 6 bases; unmatched junction bases: 6. The CDR3 DNA is TGTGCCAGCAGTCCCGGGACAGGACGCGAGCAGTACTTC. Translating it yields CASSPGTGREQYF.

The gene calls are TRBV7-3 and TRBJ2-3; TRBD2 aligns across 11 bases. The ends lost 2 bases at V and 5 bases at J; junction bases unmatched: 9. CDR3 length equals 17 residues. Per the germline V gene, CDR1 is SGHTA and CDR2 is FQGTGA. For the CDR3, the DNA is TGTGCCAGCAGCTTAGGAGTTAGCGGGGGGGCTGTAGATACGCAGTATTTT. This sequence encodes CASSLGVSGGAVDTQYF.

The chain employs TRBV21-1 and TRBJ1-1. TRBV21-1 is a listed pseudogene. The CDR3 has 14 amino acids. CDR3 coding DNA: TGTGCCAGCAGCAAATTGTACACTATCACTGAAGCTTTCTTT. Encoded protein: CASSKLYTITEAFF.

The chain combines TRBV6-5 with TRBJ1-3; no reliable D call. V was pared by 2 bases and J by 1 base, with 9 bases between. The CDR3 has 15 amino acids. Per germline, CDR1 MNHEY and CDR2 SVGAGI. The CDR3 region has the DNA TGTGCCAGCAGTTACACTTTGAGGTCTGGAAACACCATATATTTT. Amino acid sequence: CASSYTLRSGNTIYF.

In this sample, this clone turned up a few times. The same CDR3 is also encoded by other DNA sequences in this sample. The V and J genes are TRBV5-5 and TRBJ1-4, with TRBD1 matching 11 bases. V lost 0 bases, J lost 7 bases, and 5 bases stayed unmatched. The length of the CDR3 is 16 residues. Germline V gene lookup returns CDR1 SGHKS and CDR2 YYEKEE (reference sequence). Here the CDR3 DNA reads TGTGCCAGCAGCTTGGCCGGTGGGACAGGGGGTGAAAAACTGTTTTTT. Translated: CASSLAGGTGGEKLFF.

The J gene is TRBJ1-6, the V gene TRBV6-5; weak D call: TRBD1 (6 bases). The germline V and J ends were trimmed by 0 bases and 5 bases, with 8 bases remaining between them. Germline assignment: CDR1 MNHEY and CDR2 SVGAGI. The CDR3 totals 15 residues. The CDR3 loop is CASSYSEGDNSPLHF. In DNA form, the CDR3 reads TGTGCCAGCAGTTACTCAGAGGGGGATAATTCACCCCTCCACTTT.

Only one count was recorded for this clone. The V and J genes are TRBV4-3 and TRBJ2-5, with 8 bases aligning to TRBD2. Trimming removed 1 base from V and 5 bases from J; junction bases left unmatched: 9. The CDR3 runs to 16 residues. Germline V CDR1 and CDR2: LGHNA, YSLEER. The CDR3 nucleotides read TGCGCCAGCAGCCAAGGGTCCGGGGGGGCCGGGGAGACCCAGTACTTC. Amino acid sequence: CASSQGSGGAGETQYF.

V usage is TRBV7-9 and J usage is TRBJ2-1; possibly TRBD2 for D (6 bases). The CDR3 has 15 residues. Trimming took 7 bases from V and 5 from J, leaving 18 bases between them. In germline, CDR1 is SEHNR, CDR2 FQNEAQ (reference sequence). The CDR3 loop is CASIRDGGSDNEQFF. The CDR3 nucleotides are TGTGCCAGCATCCGAGACGGGGGTAGTGACAATGAGCAGTTCTTC.

The V and J genes are TRBV7-9 and TRBJ1-6, with D hard to call. Germline-derived CDR1 and CDR2 are SEHNR and FQNEAQ (reference sequence). The CDR3 has 15 amino acids. V shed 1 base and J shed 7 bases, with 11 bases lying between them. As DNA, the CDR3 is TGTGCCAGCAGCTTAGTTACGGCGGTGAATTCACCCCTCCACTTT. It specifies CASSLVTAVNSPLHF. The full variable domain, completed using reference TRBV7-9 and TRBJ1-6, is DTGVSQNPRHKITKRGQNVTFRCDPISEHNRLYWYRQTLGQGPEFLTYFQNEAQLEKSRLLSDRFSAERPKGSFSTLEIQRTEQGDSAMYLCASSLVTAVNSPLHFGNGTRLTVT.